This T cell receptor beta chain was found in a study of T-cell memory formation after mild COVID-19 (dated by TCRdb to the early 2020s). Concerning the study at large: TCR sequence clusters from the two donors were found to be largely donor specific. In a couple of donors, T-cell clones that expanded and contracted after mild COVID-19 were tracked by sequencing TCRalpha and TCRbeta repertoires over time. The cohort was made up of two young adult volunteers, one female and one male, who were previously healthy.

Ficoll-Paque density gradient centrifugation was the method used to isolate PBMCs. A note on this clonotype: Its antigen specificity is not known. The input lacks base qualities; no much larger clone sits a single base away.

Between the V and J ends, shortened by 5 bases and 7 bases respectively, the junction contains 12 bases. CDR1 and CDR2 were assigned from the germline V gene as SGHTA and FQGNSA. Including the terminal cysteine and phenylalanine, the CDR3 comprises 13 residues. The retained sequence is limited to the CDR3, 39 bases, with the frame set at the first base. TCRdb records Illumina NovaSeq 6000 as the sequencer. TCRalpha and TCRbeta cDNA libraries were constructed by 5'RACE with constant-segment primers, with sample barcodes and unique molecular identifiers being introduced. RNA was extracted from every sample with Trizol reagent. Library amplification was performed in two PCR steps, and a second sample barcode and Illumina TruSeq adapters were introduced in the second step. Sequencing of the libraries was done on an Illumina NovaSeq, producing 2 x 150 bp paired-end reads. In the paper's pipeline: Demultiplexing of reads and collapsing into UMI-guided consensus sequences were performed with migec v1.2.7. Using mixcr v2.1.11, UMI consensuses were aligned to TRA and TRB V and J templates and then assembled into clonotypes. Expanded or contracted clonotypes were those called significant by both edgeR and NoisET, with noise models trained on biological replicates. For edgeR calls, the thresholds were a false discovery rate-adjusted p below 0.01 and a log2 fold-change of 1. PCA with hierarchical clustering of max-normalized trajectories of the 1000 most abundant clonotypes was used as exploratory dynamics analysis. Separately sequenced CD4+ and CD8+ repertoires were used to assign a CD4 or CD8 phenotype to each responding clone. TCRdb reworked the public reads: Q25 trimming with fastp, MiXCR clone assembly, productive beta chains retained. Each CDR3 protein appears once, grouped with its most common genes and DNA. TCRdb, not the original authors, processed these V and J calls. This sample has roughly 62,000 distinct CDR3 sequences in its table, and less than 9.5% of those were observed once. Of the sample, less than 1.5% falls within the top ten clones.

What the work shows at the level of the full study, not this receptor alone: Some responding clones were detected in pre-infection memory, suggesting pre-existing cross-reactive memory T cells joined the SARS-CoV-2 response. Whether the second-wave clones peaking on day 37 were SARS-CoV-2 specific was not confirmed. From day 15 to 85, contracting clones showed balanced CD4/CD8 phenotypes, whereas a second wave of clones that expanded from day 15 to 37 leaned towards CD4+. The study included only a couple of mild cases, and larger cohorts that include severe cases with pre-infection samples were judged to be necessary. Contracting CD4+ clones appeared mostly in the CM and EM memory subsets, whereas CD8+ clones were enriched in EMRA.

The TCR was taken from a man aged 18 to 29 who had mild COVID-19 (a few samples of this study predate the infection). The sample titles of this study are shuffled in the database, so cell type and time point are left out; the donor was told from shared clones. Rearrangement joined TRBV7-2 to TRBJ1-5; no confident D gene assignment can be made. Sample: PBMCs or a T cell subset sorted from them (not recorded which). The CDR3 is CASSVGRVQPQHF. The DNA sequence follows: TGTGCCAGCAGCGTAGGCCGGGTCCAGCCCCAGCATTTT.